A single sample is the source of the 26 T cell receptor beta chains below, sequenced in a study of CD8 T cells in ankylosing spondylitis. Using its own MiXCR run on the 5' RACE reads, TCRdb lists one record per CDR3 protein. The profile covers around 150,000 distinct CDR3 sequences, with approximately 16% appearing a single time and over 7.5% taken by the ten largest. The sample comprised blood, either unsorted or a sorted T cell fraction (not recorded which). The source of these receptors is a male donor with ankylosing spondylitis or in good health (not recorded which).

Only a few counts were recorded for this clonotype. This may stem from a read error, because a much larger clone lies one nucleotide away. The rearrangement uses TRBV5-1 and TRBJ2-3; TRBD2 matches at 8 bases. V lost 0 bases to trimming and J lost 5 bases; unmatched junction nucleotides: 2. This CDR3 has 14 residues. The V gene's germline CDR1 is SGHRS and CDR2 YFSETQ. In DNA, the CDR3 is TGCGCCAGCAGCTTGGCTCTAGCGGGAGATACGCAGTATTTT. This sequence encodes CASSLALAGDTQYF.

This clonotype has only a few counts. V is TRBV4-2 and J is TRBJ1-1; D call uncertain. Germline V gene lookup returns CDR1 LGHNA and CDR2 YNFKEQ. CDR3 length equals 14 residues. V lost 1 base, J lost 4 bases, and 10 bases lay in between. The CDR3 reads CASSQGTSTTEAFF. The DNA for the CDR3 is TGTGCCAGCAGCCAAGGCACTTCAACCACTGAAGCTTTCTTT.

This clonotype has just a few counts. Its ends do not fully match the called genes, so a read error is possible. The chain uses TRBV6-2 or TRBV6-3 and TRBJ1-1; 9 bases agree with TRBD1. CDR1 and CDR2 from the germline V gene are MNHEY and SVGEGT. The CDR3 sequence is 14 residues long. DNA of the CDR3: TGTACCAGCAGAAGAGGACAGGGGAGGACTGAAGCTTTCTTT. Its protein is CTSRRGQGRTEAFF.

Many counts were recorded for this clonotype. The chain couples TRBV28 to TRBJ1-5, with D unresolved. This CDR3 is built from 15 residues. Trimming stripped 7 bases from V and 0 bases from J, with 13 bases between. CDR1 is MDHEN, CDR2 SYDVKM, per germline. This CDR3 is CASMNSPRSNQPQHF. The DNA for the CDR3 is TGTGCCAGCATGAACAGTCCCCGTAGCAATCAGCCCCAGCATTTT.

This clonotype was observed once. Here the CDR3 reads CASSHRNQPQHF. The CDR3 DNA reads as TGTGCCAGCAGCCATCGAAATCAGCCCCAGCATTTT. The gene calls are TRBV4-2 and TRBJ1-5; D gene ambiguous. The CDR3 length is 12 residues. Trimming pared 3 bases from V and 4 bases from J, leaving 4 bases between. Germline V gene lookup returns CDR1 LGHNA and CDR2 YNFKEQ.

This clonotype appeared a few times. This CDR3 reads CASSLLRLNTEAFF. CDR3 DNA sequence: TGTGCCAGCAGCTTATTACGGTTGAACACTGAAGCTTTCTTT. V gene TRBV11-2 combines with J gene TRBJ1-1; no firm D call. CDR3 length: 14 amino acids. The V gene's germline CDR1 is SGHAT and CDR2 FQNNGV. Trimming shortened V by 2 bases and J by 0 bases, and 7 bases separated the two germline ends. Looking up the rest from reference TRBV11-2 and TRBJ1-1 gives the full variable domain: EAGVAQSPRYKIIEKRQSVAFWCNPISGHATLYWYQQILGQGPKLLIQFQNNGVVDDSQLPKDRFSAERLKGVDSTLKIQPAKLEDSAVYLCASSLLRLNTEAFFGQGTRLTVV.

This clonotype came up many times. This rearrangement joins TRBV12-3 or TRBV12-4 to TRBJ2-7, with a tentative D call TRBD2 (6 bases). The V gene lost 6 bases and the J gene lost 2 bases, with 14 bases spanning the gap. The CDR3 is made up of 14 amino acids. In DNA form, the CDR3 reads TGTGCCAGCAGAGTTTGGGGCGGGACCTACGAGCAGTACTTC. It specifies CASRVWGGTYEQYF.

This clonotype has a count of ten or more. V and J are TRBV24-1 and TRBJ2-1; 10 bases agree with TRBD2. Looked up from germline, CDR1 is KGHDR and CDR2 is SFDVKD. Unmatched junction bases numbered 6, after V lost 4 bases and J lost 10 bases. The CDR3 contains 14 residues. The CDR3 loop reads CATSETRSGREQFF. The CDR3 DNA follows: TGTGCCACCAGTGAGACCCGTAGCGGGAGGGAGCAGTTCTTC.

In its sample, this clonotype was seen many times. J is TRBJ1-2 and V is TRBV12-3 or TRBV12-4, with D maybe TRBD1 (6 bases). The V end was cut by 8 bases, the J end by 8 bases, with 18 bases between. The CDR3 contains 13 residues. CDR3 nucleotides: TGTGCCAGCGAGCGGATCGGGACATGGGGCTACACCTTC. Residues: CASERIGTWGYTF.

This clonotype was counted ten times or more. The chain joins TRBV5-1 to TRBJ1-2, with D maybe TRBD1 (6 bases). From germline, CDR1 is SGHRS and CDR2 YFSETQ. CDR3 length: 15 residues. Trimming removed 5 bases from V and 2 bases from J, with 16 bases in between. CDR3 coding DNA: TGCGCCAGCAGACCGTCGACAGGAGAAAACTATGGCTACACCTTC. Protein product: CASRPSTGENYGYTF. Complete variable domain (other parts from reference TRBV5-1 and TRBJ1-2): KAGVTQTPRYLIKTRGQQVTLSCSPISGHRSVSWYQQTPGQGLQFLFEYFSETQRNKGNFPGRFSGRQFSNSRSEMNVSTLELGDSALYLCASRPSTGENYGYTFGSGTRLTVV.

This chain links TRBV29-1 with TRBJ2-5; D is unclear. The CDR3 sequence is 9 residues long. Trimming pared 7 bases from V and 3 bases from J, leaving 3 bases between. From germline, CDR1 is SQVTM and CDR2 ANQGSEA. The CDR3 loop reads CSDEETQYF. The CDR3 DNA reads as TGCAGCGACGAAGAGACCCAGTACTTC.

V usage is TRBV12-3 or TRBV12-4 and J usage is TRBJ2-1, with 7 nucleotides matching TRBD1. The CDR3 loop spans 12 amino acids. Trimming took 8 bases from V and 6 from J; bases not matched to a gene: 4. The chain's CDR3 is CASGTGVNEQFF. CDR3 sequence (DNA): TGTGCCAGCGGAACAGGGGTCAATGAGCAGTTCTTC.

This clonotype was found a few times. This chain links TRBV6-5 with TRBJ2-7; 8 bases agree with TRBD2. Germline V gene lookup returns CDR1 MNHEY and CDR2 SVGAGI. CDR3 length equals 14 residues. V lost 0 bases to trimming and J lost 5 bases; unmatched junction nucleotides: 3. Here the CDR3 reads CASSYSAGADEQYF. Written as DNA, the CDR3 is TGTGCCAGCAGTTACTCAGCGGGAGCGGACGAGCAGTACTTC.

This clonotype was seen at least ten times. CDR3 DNA: TGTGCCAGCAGCCTGCCGCGGGACACCATATATTTT. It is translated as CASSLPRDTIYF. The chain uses TRBV5-5 and TRBJ1-3; no definite D call. V lost 4 bases and J 8 bases, leaving 10 bases between the germline ends. Germline CDR1 reads SGHKS; CDR2 reads YYEKEE (reference sequence). The CDR3 loop spans 12 amino acids.

V and J are TRBV7-3 and TRBJ2-2; D gene unclear. Germline values: CDR1 SGHTA, CDR2 FQGTGA. This CDR3 has 13 amino acids. V lost 0 bases to trimming and J lost 5 bases, with 4 bases between them. The CDR3 loop is CASSLTVTGELFF. DNA for the CDR3: TGTGCCAGCAGCTTAACGGTAACCGGGGAGCTGTTTTTT. The full variable domain, with the rest looked up from reference TRBV7-3 and TRBJ2-2, is GAGVSQTPSNKVTEKGKYVELRCDPISGHTALYWYRQSLGQGPEFLIYFQGTGAADDSGLPNDRFFAVRPEGSVSTLKIQRTERGDSAVYLCASSLTVTGELFFGEGSRLTVL.

This clonotype was detected only a few times. The rearrangement links TRBV19 to TRBJ2-7, with D unresolved. This CDR3 has 12 residues. Germline V gives CDR1 LNHDA, CDR2 SQIVND (reference sequence). The V end was cut by 3 bases, the J end by 4 bases, with 7 bases between. The CDR3 is CASSMDPYEQYF. For the CDR3, the DNA is TGTGCCAGTAGTATGGACCCTTACGAGCAGTACTTC.

Many counts were recorded for this clonotype. The chain carries TRBV19 and TRBJ2-7; D remains unclear. Germline loops: CDR1 LNHDA, CDR2 SQIVND (reference sequence). Between the trimmed V and J ends, which lost 3 bases and 0 bases, there was a span of 6 bases. This CDR3 spans 13 amino acids. CDR3 nucleotide sequence: TGTGCCAGTAGTATGATGGGCTCCTACGAGCAGTACTTC. It translates to CASSMMGSYEQYF. Variable domain in full (rest from reference TRBV19 and TRBJ2-7): DGGITQSPKYLFRKEGQNVTLSCEQNLNHDAMYWYRQDPGQGLRLIYYSQIVNDFQKGDIAEGYSVSREKKESFPLTVTSAQKNPTAFYLCASSMMGSYEQYFGPGTRLTVT.

This clonotype occurred a few times. The chain uses TRBV11-1 and TRBJ1-2; D is unresolved. In germline, CDR1 is SGHAT, CDR2 FQDESV (reference sequence). Trimming removed 11 bases at V and 8 bases at J, with 18 bases between. The CDR3 sequence is 12 residues long. The CDR3, as DNA: TGTGCCTGGCGGGGTCCCGAGCGGGGCTACACCTTC. It yields the protein CAWRGPERGYTF.

This clonotype came up a few times. The V call is TRBV9, the J call TRBJ2-7, with 8 bases that match TRBD2. The V segment lost 1 base and the J segment 3 bases; nucleotides outside the gene matches: 6. Looked up from germline, CDR1 is SGDLS and CDR2 is YYNGEE. This CDR3 is built from 15 residues. Written as DNA, the CDR3 is TGTGCCAGCAGCGTACGTACGGGAGGGCGCTACGAGCAGTACTTC. It specifies CASSVRTGGRYEQYF.

This clonotype was observed at least ten times. One junction end disagrees with the germline gene, perhaps due to a read error. The chain uses TRBV6-1 and TRBJ2-7; 11 positions agree with TRBD2. Germline loops: CDR1 MNHNS, CDR2 SASEGT. This CDR3 is 14 amino acids long. The CDR3 reads CASSRGLADYEQYF. The CDR3 bases are TGCGCCAGCAGCCGGGGACTAGCGGACTACGAGCAGTACTTC.

The genes are TRBV29-1 and TRBJ1-6; D perhaps matches TRBD1 (6 bases). V was trimmed by 5 bases and J by 10 bases, leaving 18 bases between them. The germline V gene has CDR1 SQVTM and CDR2 ANQGSEA. CDR3 size: 14 residues. The CDR3 here is CSVTTGQSNSPLHF. In DNA form, the CDR3 reads TGCAGCGTTACCACAGGACAGTCTAACTCACCCCTCCACTTT. The full variable domain, completed using reference TRBV29-1 and TRBJ1-6, is SAVISQKPSRDICQRGTSLTIQCQVDSQVTMMFWYRQQPGQSLTLIATANQGSEATYESGFVIDKFPISRPNLTFSTLTVSNMSPEDSSIYLCSVTTGQSNSPLHFGNGTRLTVT.

This clonotype was recorded at least ten times. The chain carries TRBV20-1 and TRBJ1-3; D call uncertain. The CDR3 spans 16 residues. Trimming stripped 3 bases from V and 1 base from J, with 16 bases between. Germline-derived CDR1 and CDR2 are DFQATT and SNEGSKA (reference sequence). The CDR3 reads CSARIPVRGSGNTIYF. The CDR3 DNA follows: TGCAGTGCTAGGATCCCCGTTCGAGGGTCTGGAAACACCATATATTTT.

This clonotype was counted many times. The chain is built from TRBV5-1 and TRBJ2-3; D remains unclear. There are 13 residues in the CDR3. Germline V gene sequence: CDR1 SGHRS, CDR2 YFSETQ. V was trimmed by 1 base and J by 3 bases, leaving 6 bases between them. CDR3 loop: CASSLSLTDTQYF. The CDR3 nucleotides read TGCGCCAGCAGCTTGAGTTTAACAGATACGCAGTATTTT.

Notes on this clonotype: A clone one base away is much larger, so this may be a read error. A read error is likely, as this CDR3 ends without the conserved phenylalanine or tryptophan. V is TRBV7-8 and J is TRBJ2-3; 10 bases line up with TRBD2. V shed 4 bases, J shed 6 bases, and the junction held 4 bases outside the gene matches. Looked up from germline, CDR1 is SGHVS and CDR2 is FQNEAQ. This CDR3 contains 14 residues. The CDR3 nucleotides are TGTGCCAGCAGCTCTAGCGGGAGACTGGATACGCAGTATCTT. Translating it yields CASSSSGRLDTQYL.

This clonotype came up many times. This sequence joins TRBV28 and TRBJ2-5, with 7 bases that match TRBD2. The ends lost 3 bases at V and 5 bases at J; junction bases unmatched: 9. The CDR3 is made up of 15 amino acids. Germline CDR1 is MDHEN and CDR2 is SYDVKM. The CDR3, as DNA: TGTGCCAGCAGTTTTCGGGACTATCTCTTGGAGACCCAGTACTTC. Translation gives CASSFRDYLLETQYF.

This clonotype was detected a few times. V usage is TRBV12-3 or TRBV12-4 and J usage is TRBJ1-4; the D is unclear. The germline V and J ends were trimmed by 4 bases and 12 bases, with 18 bases remaining between them. The CDR3 sequence is 14 residues long. The CDR3 DNA sequence: TGTGCCAGCAGTTCTTTGGGATCGACTTTGGAACTGTTTTTT. As protein: CASSSLGSTLELFF.